Shown below are 4 T cell receptor beta chains from a single sample sequenced in a study of blood T cell repertoires in COVID-19. The repertoire was sequenced with immunoSEQ multiplex PCR; TCRdb's copy has only in-frame clones and lacks some. Among about 500,000 clones listed, approximately 92% were seen once. Sequences were obtained from peripheral blood. Receptors were obtained from a man in his late teens or twenties with COVID-19, enrolled during active disease.

This clone was observed a handful of times. V is TRBV19 and J is TRBJ1-1; 7 bases match TRBD1. Trimming removed 7 bases from V and 1 base from J; junction bases left unmatched: 6. The CDR3 has 14 amino acids. The germline gives CDR1 LNHDA, CDR2 SQIVND (reference sequence). CDR3 DNA: TGTGCCAGTAAGATCGGGACAGAGAACACTGAAGCTTTCTTT. This translates into CASKIGTENTEAFF.

This clone was found once. The rearrangement uses TRBV7-2 and TRBJ1-2; 7 positions agree with TRBD1. Looked up from germline, CDR1 is SGHTA and CDR2 is FQGNSA. This CDR3 contains 14 residues. V was clipped by 5 bases and J by 4 bases; unmatched bases: 7. DNA for the CDR3: TGTGCCAGCAGCCCCTCGGGACAGAGCTATGGCTACACCTTC. Its protein product is CASSPSGQSYGYTF.

The rearrangement links TRBV10-2 to TRBJ2-1, with D uncertain. This CDR3 contains 13 residues. The V gene lost 5 bases and the J gene lost 5 bases, with 10 bases spanning the gap. CDR1 and CDR2 (germline): WSHSY, SAAADI. CDR3 in DNA: TGCGCCAGCAGTTCCTACTTTAACAATGAGCAGTTCTTC. This encodes CASSSYFNNEQFF.

The CDR3 DNA reads as TGTGCCAGCAGCTCACAGGGTTCTCTAGCCAAAAACATTCAGTACTTC. It translates to CASSSQGSLAKNIQYF. The rearrangement links TRBV11-2 to TRBJ2-4, with a possible D match to TRBD1 (6 bases). This CDR3 has 16 amino acids. Germline CDR1 is SGHAT and CDR2 is FQNNGV. Between the trimmed V and J ends, which lost 4 bases and 0 bases, there was a span of 13 bases. The full variable domain, rest sourced from reference TRBV11-2 and TRBJ2-4, is EAGVAQSPRYKIIEKRQSVAFWCNPISGHATLYWYQQILGQGPKLLIQFQNNGVVDDSQLPKDRFSAERLKGVDSTLKIQPAKLEDSAVYLCASSSQGSLAKNIQYFGAGTRLSVL.